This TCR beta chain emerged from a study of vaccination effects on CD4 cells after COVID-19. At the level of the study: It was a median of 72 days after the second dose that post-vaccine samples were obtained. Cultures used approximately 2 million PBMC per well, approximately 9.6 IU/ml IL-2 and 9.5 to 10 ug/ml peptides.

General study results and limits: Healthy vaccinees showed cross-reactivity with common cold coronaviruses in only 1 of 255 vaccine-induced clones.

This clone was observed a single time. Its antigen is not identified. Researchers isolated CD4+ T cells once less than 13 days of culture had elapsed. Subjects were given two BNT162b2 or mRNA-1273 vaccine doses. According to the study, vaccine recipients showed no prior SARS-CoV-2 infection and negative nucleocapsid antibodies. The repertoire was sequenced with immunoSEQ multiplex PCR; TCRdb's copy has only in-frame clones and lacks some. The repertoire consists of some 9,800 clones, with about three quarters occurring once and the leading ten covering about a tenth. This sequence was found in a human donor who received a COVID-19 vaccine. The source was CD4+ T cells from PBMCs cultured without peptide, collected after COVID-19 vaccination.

This CDR3 is CATSRDLTGPYEQYF. The DNA of the CDR3 is TGTGCCACCAGCAGAGATCTGACAGGACCCTACGAGCAGTACTTC. V gene TRBV15 combines with J gene TRBJ2-7; D might be TRBD1 (6 bases). The V gene lost 0 bases and the J gene lost 2 bases, with 11 bases spanning the gap. In germline, CDR1 is LNHNV, CDR2 YYDKDF (reference sequence). The CDR3 runs to 15 residues. The whole variable domain, remainder taken from reference TRBV15 and TRBJ2-7, is DAMVIQNPRYQVTQFGKPVTLSCSQTLNHNVMYWYQQKSSQAPKLLFHYYDKDFNNEADTPDNFQSRRPNTSFCFLDIRSPGLGDTAMYLCATSRDLTGPYEQYFGPGTRLTVT.